This T cell receptor (beta chain) was recovered during a study of control samples from healthy donors and cancer patients. This clone was observed many times. The V gene lost 3 bases and the J gene lost 3 bases, with 11 bases spanning the gap. The CDR3 is 13 residues long. In germline, CDR1 is DFQATT, CDR2 SNEGSKA (reference sequence). Clones were sequenced by immunoSEQ multiplex PCR, and TCRdb holds only the in-frame ones, with some missing. Of about 120,000 clones in the sample, about 87% are singletons; the top ten hold about 12%. Material for sequencing was blood. This receptor was identified in a man younger than 40 in good health. The chain carries TRBV20-1 and TRBJ1-2; perhaps TRBD1 as D (5 bases). The CDR3 nucleotides read TGCAGTGCTAGTCCAGGGATCGACTATGGCTACACCTTC. Residues: CSASPGIDYGYTF.